The present TCR beta chain was sequenced within a study of neurological immune-mediated disorders. The table lists this clonotype with many counts. Its matching antigen is unknown. The authors made cDNA by 5'RACE with 10-nucleotide random UMIs. TCRdb independently ran MiXCR on the 5' RACE reads; one entry per CDR3 protein. Found here are about 45,000 distinct CDR3 sequences, roughly 13% of them singletons; the top ten hold approximately 10%. Time point given: longitudinal time-point 3. The ends lost 6 bases at V and 2 bases at J; junction bases unmatched: 8. CDR1 and CDR2 from the germline V gene are MNHEY and SMNVEV (reference sequence). This CDR3 comprises 16 residues. Notes on the study in general: Private repertoires in all groups were suggested by the absence of shared CDR3 amino acid sequences among expanded clones across subjects.

The chain is built from TRBV27 and TRBJ2-1; 9 bases match TRBD1. Specimen: PBMCs. The receptor comes from a man aged 30 to 39 in good health. Here the CDR3 DNA reads TGTGCCAGCAGGGGGGGGACAGGGATTACCTACAATGAGCAGTTCTTC. Translated: CASRGGTGITYNEQFF.